The sequence of this T cell receptor (beta chain) was determined in a study of cytomegalovirus exposure and HLA in healthy donors. Study in general: In a previous analysis, approximately 110 million unique TCR beta sequences were found from 150 million to 200 million T cells. Study observations and caveats: TCR beta chain V- and J-gene trimming was linked, in a later analysis, to a missense variant in DCLRE1C. More clonal expansion characterized HLA-associated TCR beta chains than equally common others in a later analysis. Most of the TCR beta V segments (in an earlier analysis) were productive either about 87% or about 30% of the time.

The PCR made use of 60 Vbeta and 13 Jbeta primers. The repertoire was sequenced with immunoSEQ multiplex PCR; TCRdb's copy has only in-frame clones and lacks some. In the table there are about 170,000 clones, more than 70% of which are singletons. This clone has just one count. Its antigen is currently unknown. The CDR3 contains 11 residues. Deletions cut 1 base from V and 9 bases from J, with 7 bases between. Germline V gene sequence: CDR1 SGHDN, CDR2 FVKESK. This chain joins TRBV14 and TRBJ2-7; no clear D. The sample comprised PBMCs. The clonotype was recovered from a girl aged 5 to 17 in good health and CMV-seronegative. CDR3 loop: CASSQVQVQYF. The CDR3 coding sequence is TGTGCCAGCAGCCAAGTTCAGGTGCAGTACTTC. Filled out from reference TRBV14 and TRBJ2-7, the complete variable domain reads EAGVTQFPSHSVIEKGQTVTLRCDPISGHDNLYWYRRVMGKEIKFLLHFVKESKQDESGMPNNRFLAERTGGTYSTLKVQPAELEDSGVYFCASSQVQVQYFGPGTRLTVT.